These 20 T cell receptor beta chains originate from one sample sequenced in a study of blood T cell repertoires in COVID-19. The protocol was immunoSEQ multiplex PCR, while the TCRdb copy is restricted to in-frame clones and leaves out a portion. The sample consists of about 210,000 clones, around 89% of them appearing once. Sequencing was carried out using PBMCs or T cells enriched from blood (not recorded which). These receptors all stem from a middle-aged woman with acute COVID-19.

V usage is TRBV30 and J usage is TRBJ2-7, with a weak D call TRBD2 (6 bases). V was shortened by 2 bases and J by 6 bases, with 11 bases between the two germline ends. Per the germline V gene, CDR1 is GTSNPN and CDR2 is SVGIG (reference sequence). This CDR3 spans 12 amino acids. The chain's CDR3 is CAWSRGLLEQYV. CDR3 sequence (DNA): TGTGCCTGGAGTAGGGGACTTCTCGAGCAGTACGTC.

The rearrangement links TRBV6-1 to TRBJ1-3; D is possibly TRBD1 (5 bases). V was clipped by 4 bases and J by 0 bases, with 13 bases between them. This CDR3 spans 16 amino acids. The V gene's germline CDR1 is MNHNS and CDR2 SASEGT. The CDR3 DNA follows: TGTGCCAGCAGTGCCCGGGGGGGGAGCTCTGGAAACACCATATATTTT. This gives the protein CASSARGGSSGNTIYF.

The sample holds one count of this clone. The chain recombines TRBV5-1 with TRBJ2-1; 15 bases align to TRBD2. The trim removed 0 bases at V and 12 bases at J, leaving 4 bases unmatched. The CDR3 runs to 15 residues. The germline CDR1 and CDR2 sequences are SGHRS and YFSETQ. The CDR3 reads CASSLGTSGRGGQFF. The CDR3 coding sequence is TGCGCCAGCAGCTTGGGGACTAGCGGGAGGGGAGGGCAGTTCTTC.

This clone was counted many times. The chain carries TRBV19 and TRBJ2-2, with TRBD2 matching 8 bases. Germline-derived CDR1 and CDR2 are LNHDA and SQIVND (reference sequence). The CDR3 totals 14 residues. J lost 7 bases, V lost 3 bases, and 4 bases had no gene match. The CDR3, as DNA: TGTGCCAGTAGTATGAGCGGGAGTGTCGGGGAGCTGTTTTTT. Its protein product is CASSMSGSVGELFF.

The V gene is TRBV11-2, the J gene TRBJ1-4; the D is unclear. CDR3 length: 14 amino acids. V lost 4 bases and J lost 7, with 13 bases in between. Per germline, CDR1 SGHAT and CDR2 FQNNGV. CDR3 loop: CASSSRVRIEKLFF. The DNA of the CDR3 is TGTGCCAGCAGCTCCCGGGTCCGCATTGAAAAACTGTTTTTT.

V usage is TRBV27 and J usage is TRBJ1-4; no definite D call. Germline V gene sequence: CDR1 MNHEY, CDR2 SMNVEV (reference sequence). This CDR3 has 14 residues. V was clipped by 2 bases and J by 3 bases, with 7 bases between them. CDR3 DNA sequence: TGTGCCAGCAGTTTAGGTCGGGCTAATGAAAAACTGTTTTTT. Translation gives CASSLGRANEKLFF.

V gene TRBV7-2 combines with J gene TRBJ2-2, with 8 bases that match TRBD2. Germline V gene data show CDR1 as SGHTA and CDR2 as FQGNSA. This CDR3 is 16 amino acids long. Trimming at V came to 1 base and at J to 7 bases, leaving 8 bases not matched to a gene. The CDR3 is CASSLGGRLAYGELFF. DNA for the CDR3: TGTGCCAGCAGCTTAGGGGGGCGACTAGCGTACGGGGAGCTGTTTTTT.

This clone was seen more than once but under ten times. V and J are TRBV4-3 and TRBJ2-1; D gene unclear. V was pared by 1 base and J by 9 bases, with 19 bases between. The CDR3 length is 16 residues. Germline loops: CDR1 LGHNA, CDR2 YSLEER. In DNA, the CDR3 is TGCGCCAGCAGCCAAGGTGCGCCTAGTATTGTCGGTGAGCAGTTCTTC. Protein sequence: CASSQGAPSIVGEQFF.

The gene calls are TRBV29-1 and TRBJ1-1, with D perhaps TRBD1 (5 bases). The CDR3 spans 14 residues. Germline V gene sequence: CDR1 SQVTM, CDR2 ANQGSEA. V shed 3 bases and J shed 5 bases, with 16 bases lying between them. CDR3 bases: TGCAGCGTTGATGGAGTGGGGCCTGGGACTGAAGCTTTCTTT. It is translated as CSVDGVGPGTEAFF.

The chain couples TRBV11-3 to TRBJ2-1; possible D gene TRBD2, 6 bases. The germline V gene has CDR1 SGHNT and CDR2 YENEEA. V lost 1 base to trimming and J lost 0 bases, with 16 bases between them. The CDR3 covers 18 residues. The CDR3 loop is CASSLVAAGLSSYNEQFF. CDR3 nucleotides: TGTGCCAGCAGCTTAGTTGCGGCGGGATTGAGCTCCTACAATGAGCAGTTCTTC.

The chain has TRBV27 and TRBJ2-3; 10 bases are shared with TRBD1. The trim removed 8 bases at V and 8 bases at J, leaving 7 bases unmatched. Per the germline V gene, CDR1 is MNHEY and CDR2 is SMNVEV (reference sequence). CDR3 length: 13 residues. The CDR3: CASGGQGLITQYF. CDR3 DNA sequence: TGTGCCAGCGGGGGACAGGGGCTAATTACGCAGTATTTT.

The V call is TRBV29-1, the J call TRBJ1-2; 11 nucleotides line up with TRBD1. J lost 4 bases, V lost 6 bases, and 10 bases had no gene match. Germline CDR1 reads SQVTM; CDR2 reads ANQGSEA. This CDR3 is built from 15 residues. The chain's CDR3 is CSVRGTGGSIYGYTF. Written as DNA, the CDR3 is TGCAGCGTCCGCGGGACAGGGGGATCGATCTATGGCTACACCTTC.

The rearrangement joins TRBV5-5 to TRBJ2-3, with 12 bases aligning to TRBD2. J gave up 2 bases and V 4 bases, and 5 bases lay outside the gene matches. CDR3 size: 16 residues. Per germline, CDR1 SGHKS and CDR2 YYEKEE (reference sequence). CDR3 DNA: TGTGCCAGCAGCGTCAGACTAGCGGGGGACACAGATACGCAGTATTTT. Its protein product is CASSVRLAGDTDTQYF.

The V and J genes are TRBV3-1 (or the pseudogene TRBV3-2) and TRBJ2-7; 14 nucleotides line up with TRBD2. With 5 bases clipped from V and 2 bases from J, the junction kept 8 bases outside the gene matches. CDR1 is LGHDT and CDR2 is YNNKEL in the germline V gene (reference sequence). The CDR3 has 17 residues. CDR3 nucleotide sequence: TGTGCCAGCAGCAGGAGAGGGACTAGCGGGGGAGCCTACGAGCAGTACTTC. Amino acids: CASSRRGTSGGAYEQYF.

This sequence joins TRBV7-2 and TRBJ1-2, with a tentative D call TRBD1 (6 bases). The CDR3 contains 16 residues. With 6 bases removed from V and 6 bases from J, the gap between germline ends came to 23 bases. CDR1 is SGHTA and CDR2 is FQGNSA in the germline V gene. CDR3 amino acids: CASRRRGNRVRDGYTF. CDR3 nucleotides: TGTGCCAGCAGAAGAAGGGGTAACAGGGTCCGCGATGGCTACACCTTC.

The chain's CDR3 is CASSVRGAGANTGELFF. DNA of the CDR3: TGCGCCAGCAGTGTAAGGGGGGCGGGGGCTAACACCGGGGAGCTGTTTTTT. The V gene is TRBV10-2, the J gene TRBJ2-2, with D tentatively TRBD2 (7 bases). In germline, CDR1 is WSHSY, CDR2 SAAADI. Trimming removed 4 bases at V and 2 bases at J, with 17 bases between. This CDR3 is built from 17 residues.

V is TRBV5-8 and J is TRBJ1-2; the match to TRBD1 covers 7 bases. The germline V gene encodes CDR1 SGHTS and CDR2 YDEGEE. This CDR3 has 13 amino acids. The junction had 4 bases not matched to a gene; V was cut back by 4 bases and J by 4 bases. As DNA, the CDR3 is TGTGCCAGCAGCCGGGACAGCCTCTATGGCTACACCTTC. Translating gives CASSRDSLYGYTF.

This clone was picked up one time. The rearrangement joins TRBV11-2 to TRBJ2-7; D is uncertain. CDR3 length: 13 residues. V lost 1 base, J lost 6 bases, and 10 bases lay in between. The germline gives CDR1 SGHAT, CDR2 FQNNGV. The CDR3 region has the DNA TGTGCCAGCAGCTTAGGCGGTCCTCGCGAGCAGTACGTC. Its translation is CASSLGGPREQYV.

J is TRBJ2-3 and V is TRBV30, with 8 positions matching TRBD1. The CDR3 runs to 11 residues. Trimming cost V 4 bases and J 8 bases; bases outside gene matches: 2. Germline V gives CDR1 GTSNPN, CDR2 SVGIG (reference sequence). CDR3 sequence: CAWTTGATQYF. The CDR3 DNA sequence: TGTGCCTGGACGACAGGGGCTACGCAGTATTTT.

The chain has TRBV19 and TRBJ1-5; 12 bases line up with TRBD1. The CDR3 runs 15 residues. Germline CDR1 reads LNHDA; CDR2 reads SQIVND (reference sequence). With 3 bases clipped from V and 6 bases from J, the junction kept 3 bases outside the gene matches. The CDR3 spells CASSMGQGAIQPQHF. The DNA for the CDR3 is TGTGCCAGTAGTATGGGACAGGGGGCTATTCAGCCCCAGCATTTT.